The clone carrying this T cell receptor beta chain came up many times. The target antigen is unknown. Unsorted libraries were generated from 2 million PBMCs. These cells had been stored in RNAlater at -80 C. A 10-nucleotide random UMI tagged transcripts in template-switch 5'RACE cDNA synthesis. Sequencing runs each yielded over 200 million TCR-beta sequences from 15-18 subjects. MiXCR, run by TCRdb on the 5' RACE reads, gives a single entry per CDR3 protein. Here the sample spans 25,000 to 35,000 distinct CDR3 sequences, 3.3% being singletons. The sample originates from a study of neurological immune-mediated disorders. Points from the study as a whole: Because no CDR3 amino acid sequences were shared across subjects by expanded clones, private repertoires were suggested in all groups.

V was clipped by 3 bases and J by 3 bases, with 4 bases between them. The CDR3 extends over 12 amino acids. Per the germline V gene, CDR1 is LGHNA and CDR2 is YSLEER. The V and J genes are TRBV4-3 and TRBJ2-3; D remains unclear. The sequencing input was PBMCs. The receptor was derived from a young woman with multiple sclerosis. CDR3: CASSQDTDTQYF. The CDR3 DNA is TGCGCCAGCAGCCAGGATACAGATACGCAGTATTTT.